This T cell receptor (beta chain) was captured by sequencing in a study of cytomegalovirus exposure and HLA in healthy donors. Notes on the study in general: Investigators reported 164 TCR beta chains as tied to cytomegalovirus. First-cohort TCR clusters were later found to tend to co-occur in the 120 or so validation repertoires.

With regard to this clone: Its specificity is not known.

Profiled with immunoSEQ multiplex PCR; TCRdb holds only in-frame clones, not every one. In the table there are 150,000 to 200,000 clones, roughly 90% of which are singletons. The V end was cut by 5 bases, the J end by 7 bases, with 21 bases between. The CDR3 covers 15 residues. Germline CDR1 SGHTA, CDR2 FQGNSA. Sequences were obtained from PBMCs. The V call is TRBV7-2, the J call TRBJ2-7; a weak D match, TRBD2 (5 bases). The clonotype comes from a woman between 18 and 29 years old in good health and CMV-seronegative. CDR3 sequence (DNA): TGTGCCAGCAGCCCCATCCCGGGAACGGCGGCAGAGCAGTACTTC. Translating gives CASSPIPGTAAEQYF.